What follows are 28 T cell receptor beta chains derived from one specimen sequenced in a study of tumor-infiltrating lymphocytes in primary liver carcinoma. The source of the blood RNA was unsorted whole blood, and germline DNA was extracted as well. Total RNA (roughly 530 ng) served as template for TCR beta cDNA synthesis primed by a constant-region primer. Slightly modified ARM-PCR with three nested multiplex PCR rounds yielded TCR beta libraries. TRBV1-TRBV30 forward primers paired with a C-beta reverse primer drove the first two PCR rounds, 10 cycles each. TCRdb reprocessed the multiplex PCR reads via MiXCR and lists one record per CDR3 protein. The sample consists of a few hundred thousand distinct CDR3 sequences, 50% to 75% of them appearing once. The source material was peripheral blood. The receptor set was obtained from a woman in her twenties or thirties with primary liver carcinoma and hepatitis B virus infection.

This clonotype was seen repeatedly, ten times or more. The chain carries TRBV6-5 and TRBJ2-7, with D tentatively TRBD2 (6 bases). Germline V gene lookup returns CDR1 MNHEY and CDR2 SVGAGI. Trimming removed 4 bases from V and 1 base from J, with 11 bases in between. The CDR3 spans 14 residues. The CDR3 region has the DNA TGTGCCAGCAGTTCGCCCGGGAGATCCTACGAGCAGTACTTC. It specifies CASSSPGRSYEQYF.

As regards this clonotype: At one boundary the junction diverges from the germline segment, which might be a read error. This chain connects TRBV5-5 to TRBJ1-1; D is uncertain. CDR3 length: 12 residues. Germline V gene data show CDR1 as SGHKS and CDR2 as YYEKEE (reference sequence). CDR3 in amino acids: CAISWGNTEAFF. CDR3 coding DNA: TGTGCCATCAGCTGGGGAAACACTGAAGCTTTCTTT.

The gene calls are TRBV12-3 or TRBV12-4 and TRBJ2-3; 11 bases fit TRBD2. The trim removed 3 bases at V and 3 bases at J, leaving 8 bases unmatched. This CDR3 is built from 17 residues. CDR3 sequence (DNA): TGTGCCAGCAGTTTGGTGACTAGCGGGACCAATACAGATACGCAGTATTTT. Amino acids: CASSLVTSGTNTDTQYF.

The table lists this clonotype with a few counts. The DNA of the CDR3 is TGTGCCAGCAGCGTCGGGACAGGCCTCTACGAGCAGTACTTC. It specifies CASSVGTGLYEQYF. V gene TRBV6-5 combines with J gene TRBJ2-7; 8 bases agree with TRBD1. V trimming: 6 bases; J trimming: 3 bases; junction bases outside the gene matches: 7. This CDR3 is built from 14 residues. Germline V gives CDR1 MNHEY, CDR2 SVGAGI.

The sample holds one count of this clonotype. This may stem from a read error, because a much larger clone lies one nucleotide away. This chain links TRBV12-3 or TRBV12-4 with TRBJ2-7; 7 bases agree with TRBD1. The CDR3 totals 13 residues. The CDR3 bases are TGTGGCAGCAGGTCGACAGGGTCTTACGAGCAGTACTTC. Translated, it gives CGSRSTGSYEQYF.

This clonotype was seen only a few times. The rearrangement joins TRBV7-9 to TRBJ2-3; no reliable D call. Germline CDR1 and CDR2: SEHNR and FQNEAQ (reference sequence). The ends were cut back, 2 bases at V and 3 bases at J, with 12 bases in the middle. The CDR3 runs to 15 residues. The CDR3 nucleotides are TGTGCCAGCAGCTTAATCGGGCAGAAAACAGATACGCAGTATTTT. It translates to CASSLIGQKTDTQYF.

The chain recombines TRBV5-4 with TRBJ2-7, with 7 positions matching TRBD2. Per the germline V gene, CDR1 is SGHNT and CDR2 is YYREEE (reference sequence). There are 15 residues in the CDR3. The V segment lost 0 bases and the J segment 0 bases; nucleotides outside the gene matches: 3. CDR3 DNA: TGTGCCAGCAGCTTGGCAGCGGGAAACTCCTACGAGCAGTACTTC. Protein product: CASSLAAGNSYEQYF.

The sample holds many counts of this clonotype. The genes are TRBV12-3 or TRBV12-4 and TRBJ2-5; D may be TRBD2 (5 bases). V was pared by 6 bases and J by 6 bases, with 11 bases between. The CDR3 extends over 12 amino acids. CDR3 in DNA: TGTGCCAGCAGCAATCGGGAACAGACCCAGTACTTC. Translating gives CASSNREQTQYF.

This clonotype has only a few counts. A read error may be the cause here, since a much bigger clone is one base away. The chain combines TRBV11-2 with TRBJ2-7; 9 bases are shared with TRBD1. The CDR3 is 14 amino acids. V lost 2 bases, J lost 6 bases, and 5 bases stayed unmatched. Germline-derived CDR1 and CDR2 are SGHAT and FQNNGV. CDR3 in DNA: TGTGCCAGCAGCTTAAAACAGGGGGCAGTCGAGCAGTACTTC. Protein sequence: CASSLKQGAVEQYF.

About this clonotype itself: A read error is possible here, since a much larger clone lies one base away. The chain couples TRBV6-5 to TRBJ2-7; possible D gene TRBD1, 6 bases. V was pared by 6 bases and J by 3 bases, with 21 bases between. The germline V gene has CDR1 MNHEY and CDR2 SVGAGI. The CDR3 spans 16 residues. CDR3 region: CASRPARDNHIYEQYF. The CDR3 coding sequence is TGTGCCAGCAGACCCGCCCGGGACAATCATATCTACGAGCAGTACTTC.

On this clonotype: Germline and junction disagree at one end, which may indicate a read error. The CDR3 loop is CASGSTTDTQYF. In DNA, the CDR3 is TGTGCCAGCGGTAGCACAACGGATACGCAATATTTT. The rearrangement links TRBV6-2 or TRBV6-3 to TRBJ2-3, with D hard to call. Germline CDR1 and CDR2: MNHEY and SVGEGT. This CDR3 is built from 12 residues.

About this clonotype: A much larger clone is a single base away; this may be a read error. This chain uses TRBV6-2 or TRBV6-3 with TRBJ2-7, with 11 bases fitting TRBD2. The CDR3 length is 15 residues. CDR1 and CDR2 (germline): MNHEY, SVGEGT. Written as DNA, the CDR3 is TGTGCCAGCAGGGTAGCGGGAGGGAACTCCTACCAGCAGTACTTC. Translation: CASRVAGGNSYQQYF.

J is TRBJ2-1 and V is TRBV12-3 or TRBV12-4; D ambiguous. V dropped 6 bases and J dropped 2 bases, with 11 bases sitting between them. The CDR3 covers 14 residues. CDR3: CASRQTDAYNEQFF. The CDR3 DNA reads as TGTGCCAGCAGACAAACAGACGCCTACAATGAGCAGTTCTTC.

The rearrangement joins TRBV11-2 to TRBJ2-1, with a tentative D call TRBD1 (5 bases). In germline, CDR1 is SGHAT, CDR2 FQNNGV. V was cut by 5 bases and J by 5 bases, with 16 bases left in between. The CDR3 contains 15 residues. In DNA form, the CDR3 reads TGTGCCAGCAGCAATGCAGGGATCTTCCACAATGAGCAGTTCTTC. Translating gives CASSNAGIFHNEQFF.

This clonotype showed up just a few times. The chain combines TRBV7-9 with TRBJ2-2, with TRBD1 matching over 8 bases. The CDR3 contains 14 residues. Trimming at V came to 7 bases and at J to 5 bases, leaving 6 bases not matched to a gene. CDR1 SEHNR and CDR2 FQNEAQ come from the germline V gene (reference sequence). The CDR3 spells CASTRTGMTGELFF. The CDR3 DNA follows: TGTGCCAGCACCCGGACAGGGATGACCGGGGAGCTGTTTTTT.

The chain employs TRBV6-1 and TRBJ1-2, with D maybe TRBD1 (5 bases). With 5 bases removed from V and 6 bases from J, the gap between germline ends came to 19 bases. CDR1 is MNHNS, CDR2 SASEGT, per germline. The CDR3 totals 15 residues. Here the CDR3 DNA reads TGTGCCAGCAGTAGGGCCCGGGACGGTCTGGATGGCTACACCTTC. Its translation: CASSRARDGLDGYTF.

In the case of this clonotype: A clone one base away is much larger, so this may be a read error. The chain uses TRBV29-1 and TRBJ2-7; TRBD2 is a possible D gene (5 bases). Trimming took off 6 bases at V and 4 bases at J, with 16 bases between the two ends. This CDR3 region has 13 residues. Per the germline V gene, CDR1 is SQVTM and CDR2 is ANQGSEA. CDR3 sequence: CSVPSVASYEQYF. The CDR3 region has the DNA TGCAGCGTCCCCAGCGTAGCGTCGTACGAGCAGTACTTC.

Worth noting for this clonotype: Possible read error: a much larger clone is one base away. This chain uses TRBV6-1 with TRBJ2-3; a possible D gene is TRBD1 (6 bases). Germline CDR1 is MNHNS and CDR2 is SASEGT. The CDR3 loop spans 11 amino acids. CDR3: CAIEVTGTQYF. CDR3 bases: TGTGCCATCGAGGTGACAGGTACGCAGTATTTT.

Regarding this clonotype: At one end, the junction sequence differs from germline, possibly due to a read error. This chain uses TRBV29-1 with TRBJ2-6; the D gene could be TRBD1 or TRBD2 (5 bases each). This CDR3 has 16 residues. In germline, CDR1 is SQVTM, CDR2 ANQGSEA. CDR3 sequence (DNA): TGTAGCGTCCAGCTTAGGGGTACCTCTGGGGCCAACGTCCTGACTTTC. Its translation is CSVQLRGTSGANVLTF.

This clonotype came up a few times. In DNA, the CDR3 is TGTGCCAGCAGCGGGACTAGCGGGAGGGCCGTAATAGATACGCAGTATTTT. It yields the protein CASSGTSGRAVIDTQYF. The gene calls are TRBV12-3 or TRBV12-4 and TRBJ2-3; 16 nucleotides line up with TRBD2. The CDR3 loop spans 17 amino acids. Trimming removed 6 bases from V and 5 bases from J; junction bases left unmatched: 8.

Turning to this clonotype: Germline is not matched at one junction end, which may reflect a read error. The gene calls are TRBV7-9 and TRBJ2-3; 9 nucleotides match TRBD2. Germline-derived CDR1 and CDR2 are SEHNR and FQNEAQ (reference sequence). This CDR3 comprises 18 residues. DNA of the CDR3: TGTGCCCGCAGCCCATCAGCGGCAGCGGGAGGCCCGGCAGATACGCAGTATTTT. Translation: CARSPSAAAGGPADTQYF.

On this clonotype: A much larger clone sits a single nucleotide away, making a read error possible. This chain joins TRBV28 and TRBJ2-1; 7 nucleotides line up with TRBD2. The CDR3 runs 15 residues. Germline V gives CDR1 MDHEN, CDR2 SYDVKM. Losses at the gene ends were 7 bases for V and 7 bases for J; bases not matched to a gene: 13. The CDR3 loop is CASTLIGLGGNEQFF. The CDR3 DNA reads as TGTGCCAGCACCCTTATAGGACTAGGCGGGAATGAGCAGTTCTTC.

Concerning this clonotype: One base away lies a much larger clone, so this may be a sequencing read error. Here the CDR3 DNA reads TGTGCCAGCAGCTTAACCGGGACTGGCGGACCGGAGTACTTC. Residues: CASSLTGTGGPEYF. The chain joins TRBV11-2 to TRBJ2-7; perhaps TRBD2 as D (6 bases). Looked up from germline, CDR1 is SGHAT and CDR2 is FQNNGV. The CDR3 extends over 14 amino acids. Trimming stripped 2 bases from V and 11 bases from J, with 19 bases between.

V and J are TRBV4-3 and TRBJ2-3; TRBD2 matches 7 bases. Germline trimming cut 6 bases from V and 0 bases from J; bases unmatched to any gene: 6. Germline V CDR1 and CDR2: LGHNA, YSLEER. This CDR3 comprises 15 residues. The CDR3 loop reads CASSKRGSSTDTQYF. For the CDR3, the DNA is TGCGCCAGCAGTAAGCGGGGTTCTAGCACAGATACGCAGTATTTT.

This clonotype came up once. The chain links TRBV7-9 to TRBJ2-7; a weak D match, TRBD1 (5 bases). The germline V and J ends were trimmed by 1 base and 12 bases, with 16 bases remaining between them. This CDR3 is built from 13 residues. Germline loops: CDR1 SEHNR, CDR2 FQNEAQ (reference sequence). CDR3 sequence reads: CASSLEGRSNRYF. The DNA of the CDR3 is TGTGCCAGCAGCTTAGAGGGGCGCTCCAATCGGTACTTC.

For this clonotype: A read error may be the cause here, since a much bigger clone is one base away. The CDR3 DNA is TGCGCCAGCAGCCATACCACGGGACAGGGATCCGGGACCCAGTACTTC. It specifies CASSHTTGQGSGTQYF. This chain links TRBV4-1 with TRBJ2-5, with 9 bases aligning to TRBD1. This CDR3 contains 16 residues. CDR1 MGHRA and CDR2 YSYEKL come from the germline V gene. Unmatched junction bases numbered 12, after V lost 3 bases and J lost 7 bases.

Concerning this clonotype itself: The junction departs from the called germline gene at one end, perhaps through a read error. This chain joins TRBV4-2 and TRBJ2-1; TRBD2 matches 7 bases. The CDR3 is 21 residues long. Germline V gene data show CDR1 as LGHNA and CDR2 as YNFKEQ. The CDR3 here is CAGSPQRKRESFPRAYNEQFF. CDR3 nucleotides: TGTGCCGGCAGCCCACAACGCAAGCGGGAAAGCTTTCCGAGGGCCTACAATGAGCAGTTCTTC.

A word on this clonotype: An end of the junction differs from the germline gene, which may be a read error. The rearrangement links TRBV6-5 to TRBJ2-7; a weak D match, TRBD1 (8 bases). The germline CDR1 and CDR2 sequences are MNHEY and SVGAGI. The CDR3 is 14 amino acids. The CDR3: CAGSYSTGEGEQYF. The CDR3 DNA follows: TGTGCCGGCAGTTACTCGACAGGGGAGGGCGAGCAGTACTTC.